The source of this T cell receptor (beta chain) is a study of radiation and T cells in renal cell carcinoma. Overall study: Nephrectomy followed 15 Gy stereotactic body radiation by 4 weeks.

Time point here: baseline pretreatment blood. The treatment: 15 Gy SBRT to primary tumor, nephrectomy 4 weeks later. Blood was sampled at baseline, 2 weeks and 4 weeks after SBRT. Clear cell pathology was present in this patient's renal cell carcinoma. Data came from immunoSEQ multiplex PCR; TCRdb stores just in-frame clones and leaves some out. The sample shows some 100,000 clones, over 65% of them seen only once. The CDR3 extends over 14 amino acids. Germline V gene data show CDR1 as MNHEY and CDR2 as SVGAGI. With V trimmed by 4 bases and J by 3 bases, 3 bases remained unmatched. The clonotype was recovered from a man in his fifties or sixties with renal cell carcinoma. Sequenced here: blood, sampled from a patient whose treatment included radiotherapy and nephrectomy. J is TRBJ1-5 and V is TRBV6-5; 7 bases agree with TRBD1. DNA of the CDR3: TGTGCCAGCAGTTCGACAGGGAACAATCAGCCCCAGCATTTT. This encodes CASSSTGNNQPQHF.